This T cell receptor (beta chain) was recovered during a study of blood T cell repertoires in COVID-19. Participants spanned ages about 18 to 90 years and resided in 20 to 30 US areas. In regard to this clone: The junction departs from the called germline gene at one end, perhaps through a read error.

Authors' data handling: Counts of nucleated cells, estimated from reference gene primer amplification, were obtained. Data came from immunoSEQ multiplex PCR; TCRdb stores just in-frame clones and leaves some out. For V, J and clone size, that table is used; D and trimming come from the DNA. The table lists roughly 250,000 clones, around 90% of them singletons, with about 6.3% in the top ten. Germline CDR1 and CDR2: SSHAT and FNYEAQ (reference sequence). The CDR3 runs 13 residues. Sequenced: PBMCs or T cells enriched from blood (not recorded which). V usage is TRBV7-7 and J usage is TRBJ1-6; D is uncertain. The receptor comes from a woman aged 25 to 45 with acute COVID-19. CDR3 sequence (DNA): TGTGCTAGCAGCTTAGACTGGAATTCACCCCTCCACTTT. Translating gives CASSLDWNSPLHF.